Reported below is one T cell receptor (beta chain). Germline V lookup: CDR1 MNHEY, CDR2 SVGAGI. This CDR3 has 15 amino acids. V trimming: 6 bases; J trimming: 10 bases; junction bases outside the gene matches: 11. Authors' methods: How many nucleated cells were present was estimated from reference gene primer amplification. Clones were read by immunoSEQ multiplex PCR, and TCRdb kept only the in-frame ones, dropping some. From that table come the V and J calls and clone size; the DNA was used to work out D and trimming. The table lists around 380,000 clones, about four fifths of them singletons. The data were taken from a study of blood T cell repertoires in COVID-19. The wider study: Acute and convalescent COVID-19 specimens originated in the United States, Italy and Spain. Sources were T cells, B-cell-depleted T cells, or PBMCs; the material itself was cDNA or gDNA.

The chain combines TRBV6-5 with TRBJ1-4; 10 bases map to TRBD1. The clonotype was recovered from a human donor with acute or convalescent COVID-19. The donor label of this sample is uncertain. The sample was peripheral blood. CDR3 nucleotide sequence: TGTGCCAGCAGCAAACCGGGGACAGGGGAGGGAAAACTGTTTTTT. Encoded protein: CASSKPGTGEGKLFF.